The clone carrying this T cell receptor (beta chain) is judged large. These data belong to a study of blood T cell repertoires in COVID-19. Study at large: COVID-19 samples, acute and convalescent, were from the United States, Italy and Spain.

The CDR3 runs 12 residues. Germline CDR1 and CDR2: GTSNPN and SVGIG (reference sequence). Trimming shortened V by 4 bases and J by 4 bases, and 10 bases separated the two germline ends. The authors' processing: Reference gene primer amplification in the assay estimated nucleated cell counts. The assay was immunoSEQ multiplex PCR, and TCRdb's table has in-frame clones only and misses some. V, J and clone size are taken as reported in that table, and D and trimming were inferred from the DNA itself. The sample yields 100,000 to 150,000 clones, approximately 83% seen once. This TCR came from a man aged 55 to 70 with acute or convalescent COVID-19. J is TRBJ1-1 and V is TRBV30, with a possible D match to TRBD1 (5 bases). Sequenced: peripheral blood. CDR3 DNA sequence: TGTGCCTGGAACGGGGGGACCACTGAAGCTTTCTTT. Amino acid sequence: CAWNGGTTEAFF.